The source of this TCR beta chain is a study of beta chain features in type 1 diabetes. Study-wide results and limits: In cDNA sequencing, cells with high TCR expression could be over-represented. Type 1 diabetes patients had TCRB CDR3s that were shorter (moderately but significantly so) in all four CD4+ subsets. VDJ junctions in type 1 diabetes patients carried more deletions and fewer insertions. PCR, the amplification step, might favor shorter templates, equally in patients and controls.

For this clone: The antigen is unknown.

Every bit of the isolated RNA underwent reverse transcription, so sequencing read expressed TCRB transcripts. Clones were read by immunoSEQ multiplex PCR, and TCRdb kept only the in-frame ones, dropping some. The repertoire includes about 170,000 clones, approximately 8.4% of them detected once, and under 0.55% sits in the top ten. Averaging approximately 110 mL, one heparinised blood draw came from each individual donor. The sequence was obtained from a man in his late teens or twenties with type 1 diabetes. The sequencing input was central memory CD4+ T cells from blood.

In nucleotides, the CDR3 is TGCGCCAGCAGCCAAGAACGGACAAATCAGCCCCAGCATTTT. Translating it yields CASSQERTNQPQHF. This chain joins TRBV4-3 and TRBJ1-5, with D possibly TRBD1 on 5 matching bases. This CDR3 has 14 amino acids. Per germline, CDR1 LGHNA and CDR2 YSLEER. With 0 bases removed from V and 4 bases from J, the gap between germline ends came to 7 bases.